This TCR beta chain originates from a study of T cells after yellow fever vaccination. TCRdb called the 5' RACE reads again in MiXCR, with one record for every CDR3 protein. The table lists 25,000 to 30,000 distinct CDR3 sequences, 5.5% of them singletons. Judged by abundance, this clonotype is medium-sized. This CDR3 contains 13 residues. With 6 bases removed from V and 5 bases from J, the gap between germline ends came to 17 bases. Germline V gene lookup returns CDR1 DFQATT and CDR2 SNEGSKA (reference sequence). Material: PBMCs, either bulk or a sorted T-cell subset (CD4+, CD8+, memory, or dextramer-sorted; not recorded which), obtained 15 days after the yellow fever booster vaccination. The source is a man aged 25-40 years who received the YFV17D yellow fever vaccine. The J gene is TRBJ2-7, the V gene TRBV20-1; D may correspond to TRBD1 or TRBD2 (6 bases each). The CDR3 is CSAQRGAGDEQYF. The CDR3 DNA sequence: TGCAGTGCCCAAAGGGGGGCTGGCGACGAGCAGTACTTC.